This section outlines one T cell receptor beta chain sequence together with its context. Its antigen is not identified. This record comes from a study of CD8 T cell repertoires and HIV-1 epitope variants. Notes on the study in general: Roughly nine antigen-specific TCR beta clonotypes were found; roughly 6 seemed cross-reactive to variants.

This CDR3 is built from 11 residues. Looked up from germline, CDR1 is SGHRS and CDR2 is YFSETQ. Trimming shortened V by 4 bases and J by 8 bases, and 7 bases separated the two germline ends. Sequencing of TCR beta CDR3 used immunoSEQ survey depth. The table came from immunoSEQ multiplex PCR; TCRdb's copy has only in-frame clones and leaves some out. The repertoire consists of a few thousand clones, with about 67% occurring once and the leading ten covering 40%. V usage is TRBV5-1 and J usage is TRBJ2-1; D gene ambiguous. The sample comprised cultured CD8+ T cells derived from PBMCs. The TCR originated in a male donor with HIV. The CDR3 DNA sequence: TGCGCCAGCAGCACAGCCGATGAGCAGTTCTTC. Its protein is CASSTADEQFF.